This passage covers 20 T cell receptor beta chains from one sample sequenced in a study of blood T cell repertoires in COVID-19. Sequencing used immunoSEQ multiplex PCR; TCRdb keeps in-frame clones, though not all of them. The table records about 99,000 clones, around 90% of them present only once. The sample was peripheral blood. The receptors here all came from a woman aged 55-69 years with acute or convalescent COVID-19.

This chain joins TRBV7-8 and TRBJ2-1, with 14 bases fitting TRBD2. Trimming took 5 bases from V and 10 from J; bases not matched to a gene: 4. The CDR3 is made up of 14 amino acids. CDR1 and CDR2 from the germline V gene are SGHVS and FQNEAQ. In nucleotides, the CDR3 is TGTGCCAGCAGCGTAGGACTAGCGGGAGGAGAGCAGTTCTTC. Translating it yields CASSVGLAGGEQFF.

This CDR3 is CASSLAGVGNNEQFF. In DNA, the CDR3 is TGTGCCAGCAGCTTAGCGGGAGTAGGGAACAATGAGCAGTTCTTC. This sequence joins TRBV7-6 and TRBJ2-1; D may be TRBD2 (5 bases). V lost 0 bases and J 5 bases, leaving 11 bases between the germline ends. CDR1 SGHVS and CDR2 FNYEAQ come from the germline V gene. The CDR3 runs 15 residues.

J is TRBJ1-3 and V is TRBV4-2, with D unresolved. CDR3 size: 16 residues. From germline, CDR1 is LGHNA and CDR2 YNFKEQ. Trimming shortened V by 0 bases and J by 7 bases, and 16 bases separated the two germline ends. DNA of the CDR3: TGTGCCAGCAGCCAAGATTGGGTCGGGGTGAGGAACACCATATATTTT. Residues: CASSQDWVGVRNTIYF.

The CDR3 loop is CASSPRPGQGALGANVLTF. In DNA form, the CDR3 reads TGTGCCAGCAGCCCCCGCCCGGGACAGGGGGCGCTTGGGGCCAACGTCCTGACTTTC. The V call is TRBV27, the J call TRBJ2-6; 12 bases fit TRBD1. The germline V gene has CDR1 MNHEY and CDR2 SMNVEV (reference sequence). CDR3 length: 19 residues. J was trimmed by 3 bases and V by 6 bases; bases with no gene match: 12.

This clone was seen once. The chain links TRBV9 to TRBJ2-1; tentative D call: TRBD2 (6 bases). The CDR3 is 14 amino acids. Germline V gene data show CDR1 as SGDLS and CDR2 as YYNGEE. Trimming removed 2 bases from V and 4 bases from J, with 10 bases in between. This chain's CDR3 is CASSVGGIYNEQFF. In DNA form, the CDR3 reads TGTGCCAGCAGCGTCGGGGGAATATACAATGAGCAGTTCTTC. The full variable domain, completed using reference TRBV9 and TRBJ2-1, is DSGVTQTPKHLITATGQRVTLRCSPRSGDLSVYWYQQSLDQGLQFLIQYYNGEERAKGNILERFSAQQFPDLHSELNLSSLELGDSALYFCASSVGGIYNEQFFGPGTRLTVL.

The CDR3 reads CASSYRTGNYGYTF. The CDR3 DNA is TGTGCCAGCAGTTACAGGACAGGGAACTATGGCTACACCTTC. The V gene is TRBV6-6, the J gene TRBJ1-2, with 8 positions matching TRBD1. Germline V gene data show CDR1 as MNHNY and CDR2 as SVGAGI (reference sequence). This CDR3 region has 14 residues. The ends lost 2 bases at V and 2 bases at J; junction bases unmatched: 1.

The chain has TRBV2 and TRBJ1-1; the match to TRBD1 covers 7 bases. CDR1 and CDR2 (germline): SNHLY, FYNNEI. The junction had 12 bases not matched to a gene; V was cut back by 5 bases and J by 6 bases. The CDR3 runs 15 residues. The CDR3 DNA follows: TGTGCCAGCAGTACCTGGGACAGTGGTGTGCCTGAAGCTTTCTTT. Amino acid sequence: CASSTWDSGVPEAFF. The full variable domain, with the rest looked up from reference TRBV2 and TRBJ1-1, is EPEVTQTPSHQVTQMGQEVILRCVPISNHLYFYWYRQILGQKVEFLVSFYNNEISEKSEIFDDQFSVERPDGSNFTLKIRSTKLEDSAMYFCASSTWDSGVPEAFFGQGTRLTVV.

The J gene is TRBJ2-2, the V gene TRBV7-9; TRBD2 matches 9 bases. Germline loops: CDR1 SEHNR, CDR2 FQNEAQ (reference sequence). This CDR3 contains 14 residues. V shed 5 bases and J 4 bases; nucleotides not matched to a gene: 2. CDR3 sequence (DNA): TGTGCCAGCAGCCGTAGCGGGGGCACCGGGGAGCTGTTTTTT. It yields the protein CASSRSGGTGELFF.

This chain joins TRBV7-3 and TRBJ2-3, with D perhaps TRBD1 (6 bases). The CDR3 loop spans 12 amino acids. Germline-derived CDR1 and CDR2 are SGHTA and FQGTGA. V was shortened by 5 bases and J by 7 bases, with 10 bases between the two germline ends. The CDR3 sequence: CASSRGGNTQYF. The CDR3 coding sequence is TGTGCCAGCAGCAGAGGGGGAAATACGCAGTATTTT.

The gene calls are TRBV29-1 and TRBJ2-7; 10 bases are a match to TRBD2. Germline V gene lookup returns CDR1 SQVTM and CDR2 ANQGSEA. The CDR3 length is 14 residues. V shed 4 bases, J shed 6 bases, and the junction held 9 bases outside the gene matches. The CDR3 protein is CSVGIAGGGGEQYF. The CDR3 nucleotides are TGCAGCGTTGGGATAGCGGGAGGTGGTGGCGAGCAGTACTTC.

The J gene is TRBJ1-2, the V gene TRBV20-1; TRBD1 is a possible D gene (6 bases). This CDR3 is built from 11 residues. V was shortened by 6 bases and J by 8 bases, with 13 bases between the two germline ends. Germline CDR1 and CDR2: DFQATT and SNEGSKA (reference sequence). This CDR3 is CSAYTGLGYTF. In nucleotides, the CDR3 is TGCAGTGCCTACACAGGGCTCGGCTACACCTTC.

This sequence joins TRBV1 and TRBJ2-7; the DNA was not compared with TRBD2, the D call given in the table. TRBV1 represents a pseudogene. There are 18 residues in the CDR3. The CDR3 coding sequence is TGCACCAGCAGCCAAATATGGTCTAGCGGGAGCTGCTCCTACGAGCAGTACTTC. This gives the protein CTSSQIWSSGSCSYEQYF.

CDR3 nucleotides: TGTGCCTGGAGTCAGGGACAGGGAACTAATCAGCCCCAGCATTTT. Its translation: CAWSQGQGTNQPQHF. The chain has TRBV30 and TRBJ1-5, with TRBD1 matching 9 bases. CDR3 size: 15 residues. J lost 4 bases, V lost 2 bases, and 6 bases had no gene match. Germline values: CDR1 GTSNPN, CDR2 SVGIG (reference sequence). Complete variable domain (other parts from reference TRBV30 and TRBJ1-5): SQTIHQWPATLVQPVGSPLSLECTVEGTSNPNLYWYRQAAGRGLQLLFYSVGIGQISSEVPQNLSASRPQDRQFILSSKKLLLSDSGFYLCAWSQGQGTNQPQHFGDGTRLSIL.

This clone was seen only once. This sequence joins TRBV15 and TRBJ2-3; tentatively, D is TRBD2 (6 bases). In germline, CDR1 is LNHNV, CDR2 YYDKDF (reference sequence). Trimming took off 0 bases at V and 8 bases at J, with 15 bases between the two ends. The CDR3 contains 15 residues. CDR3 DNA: TGTGCCACCAGCAGAGAGGCTAGCGTAGGAGGTACGCAGTATTTT. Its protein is CATSREASVGGTQYF.

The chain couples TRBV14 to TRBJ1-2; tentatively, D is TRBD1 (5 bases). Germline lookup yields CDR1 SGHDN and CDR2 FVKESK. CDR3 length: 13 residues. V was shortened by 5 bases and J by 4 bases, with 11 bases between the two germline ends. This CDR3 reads CASSFRGGYGYTF. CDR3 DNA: TGTGCCAGCAGCTTCCGGGGGGGCTATGGCTACACCTTC.

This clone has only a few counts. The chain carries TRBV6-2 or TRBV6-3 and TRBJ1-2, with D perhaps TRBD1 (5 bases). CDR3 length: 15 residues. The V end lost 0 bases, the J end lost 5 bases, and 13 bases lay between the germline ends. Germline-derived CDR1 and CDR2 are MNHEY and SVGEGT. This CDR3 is CASSYSAGAFYGYTF. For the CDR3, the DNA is TGTGCCAGCAGTTACTCGGCTGGGGCTTTTTATGGCTACACCTTC.

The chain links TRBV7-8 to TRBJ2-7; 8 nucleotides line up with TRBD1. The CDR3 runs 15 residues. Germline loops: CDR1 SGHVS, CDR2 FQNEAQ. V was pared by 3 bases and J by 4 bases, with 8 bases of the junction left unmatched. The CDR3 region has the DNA TGTGCCAGCAGCTTGCGGACAGGGCTAGTTTACGAGCAGTACTTC. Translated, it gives CASSLRTGLVYEQYF.

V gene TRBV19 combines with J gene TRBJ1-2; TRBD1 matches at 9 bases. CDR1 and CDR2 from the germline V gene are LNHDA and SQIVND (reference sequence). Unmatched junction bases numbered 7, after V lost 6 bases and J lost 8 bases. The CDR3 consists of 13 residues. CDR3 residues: CASSSRDREGYTF. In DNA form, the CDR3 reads TGTGCCAGTAGCAGCCGGGACAGGGAAGGCTACACCTTC.

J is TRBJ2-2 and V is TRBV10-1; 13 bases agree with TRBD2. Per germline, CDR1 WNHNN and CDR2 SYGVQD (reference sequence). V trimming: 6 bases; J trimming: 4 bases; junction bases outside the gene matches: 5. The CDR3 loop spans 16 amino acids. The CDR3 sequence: CASSPWTSGSTGELFF. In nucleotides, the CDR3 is TGCGCCAGCAGCCCCTGGACTAGCGGGAGCACCGGGGAGCTGTTTTTT.

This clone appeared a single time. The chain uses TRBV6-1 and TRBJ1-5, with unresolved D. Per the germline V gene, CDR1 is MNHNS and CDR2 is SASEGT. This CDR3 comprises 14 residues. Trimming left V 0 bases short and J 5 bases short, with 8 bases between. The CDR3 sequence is CASSEAPRYQPQHF. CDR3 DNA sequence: TGTGCCAGCAGTGAAGCACCCAGGTATCAGCCCCAGCATTTT.